Listed below are T cell receptor beta chains from one sample, sequenced in a study of shared clonotypes between healthy human individuals. Method: immunoSEQ multiplex PCR; TCRdb's copy keeps in-frame clones and lacks some. Here the sample spans a few million clones, 85% to 95% being singletons. Sequencing was carried out using naive CD4+ T cells from PBMCs. The receptors stem from a man younger than 30 in good health. Some clones in this sample may be carry-over from other donors' samples. Both conserved end residues are trimmed from each CDR3. The order of the fields is CDR3 length, V gene, J gene, CDR3 protein.

CDR3 length: 12
V gene: TRBV2
J gene: TRBJ2-7
CDR3 protein: ASRDGTGAYEQY

CDR3 length: 11
V gene: TRBV2
J gene: TRBJ1-1
CDR3 protein: ARETGVYTEAF

CDR3 length: 11
V gene: TRBV19
J gene: TRBJ2-3
CDR3 protein: ASSRQGTDTQY

CDR3 length: 16
V gene: TRBV27
J gene: TRBJ1-5
CDR3 protein: ASSPRQGAHYSNQPQH

CDR3 length: 13
V gene: TRBV27
J gene: TRBJ2-5
CDR3 protein: ASNSGGLGEETQY

CDR3 length: 12
V gene: TRBV5-1
J gene: TRBJ2-5
CDR3 protein: ASRLSHRQETQY

CDR3 length: 7
V gene: TRBV20-1
J gene: TRBJ2-7
CDR3 protein: SAGYEQY

CDR3 length: 12
V gene: TRBV10-1
J gene: TRBJ1-3
CDR3 protein: ASTTGEIGNTIY

CDR3 length: 11
V gene: TRBV6-1
J gene: TRBJ1-2
CDR3 protein: ASSDGGGYGYT

CDR3 length: 11
V gene: TRBV2
J gene: TRBJ2-5
CDR3 protein: ASRAGIQETQY

CDR3 length: 12
V gene: TRBV11-3
J gene: TRBJ2-2
CDR3 protein: ASSPTPGAGELF

CDR3 length: 13
V gene: TRBV2
J gene: TRBJ2-1
CDR3 protein: ASSEEAGTYNEQF

CDR3 length: 13
V gene: TRBV11-2
J gene: TRBJ2-2
CDR3 protein: ASRTTSGRTGELF

CDR3 length: 12
V gene: TRBV5-8
J gene: TRBJ2-2
CDR3 protein: ASSRLQGTGELF

CDR3 length: 13
V gene: TRBV18
J gene: TRBJ2-1
CDR3 protein: ASSPGGLPYNEQF

CDR3 length: 12
V gene: TRBV28
J gene: TRBJ1-2
CDR3 protein: ASTSGGRTYGYT

CDR3 length: 13
V gene: TRBV6-5
J gene: TRBJ1-2
CDR3 protein: ASSYSISGGYGYT

CDR3 length: 9
V gene: TRBV20-1
J gene: TRBJ2-1
CDR3 protein: SASGYNEQF

CDR3 length: 13
V gene: TRBV5-4
J gene: TRBJ2-1
CDR3 protein: ASSWTVGNYNEQF

CDR3 length: 11
V gene: TRBV28
J gene: TRBJ2-2
CDR3 protein: ASSPSPPGELF

CDR3 length: 13
V gene: TRBV5-1
J gene: TRBJ1-2
CDR3 protein: ASSTGQGYNYGYT

CDR3 length: 13
V gene: TRBV6-1
J gene: TRBJ2-2
CDR3 protein: ASKRLAGRTGELF

CDR3 length: 14
V gene: TRBV9
J gene: TRBJ2-1
CDR3 protein: ASSSPGLAGVNEQF

CDR3 length: 13
V gene: TRBV14
J gene: TRBJ2-3
CDR3 protein: ASSRQLLSTDTQY

CDR3 length: 15
V gene: TRBV5-6
J gene: TRBJ1-5
CDR3 protein: ASSLRGGVSGNQPQH

CDR3 length: 12
V gene: TRBV9
J gene: TRBJ2-7
CDR3 protein: ASSPLADAYEQY

CDR3 length: 13
V gene: TRBV6-5
J gene: TRBJ2-1
CDR3 protein: ASSASGTGGQEQF

CDR3 length: 11
V gene: TRBV28
J gene: TRBJ1-4
CDR3 protein: ASPDTDGEKLF

CDR3 length: 12
V gene: TRBV6-6
J gene: TRBJ2-7
CDR3 protein: ASSYSQREGEQY

CDR3 length: 15
V gene: TRBV7-3
J gene: TRBJ2-1
CDR3 protein: ASSSPEVSGRAYEQF

CDR3 length: 12
V gene: TRBV15
J gene: TRBJ2-1
CDR3 protein: ATSAREARGLQF

CDR3 length: 14
V gene: TRBV2
J gene: TRBJ2-3
CDR3 protein: ASSEVAGVGTDTQY

CDR3 length: 13
V gene: TRBV11-2
J gene: TRBJ2-5
CDR3 protein: ASSLQGRGQETQY

CDR3 length: 13
V gene: TRBV5-1
J gene: TRBJ2-7
CDR3 protein: ASSLLRTGTDEQY

CDR3 length: 15
V gene: TRBV27
J gene: TRBJ2-1
CDR3 protein: ASSLRWGTSGNNEQF

CDR3 length: 13
V gene: TRBV25-1
J gene: TRBJ1-2
CDR3 protein: ASSEAGTNADGYT

CDR3 length: 12
V gene: TRBV18
J gene: TRBJ1-4
CDR3 protein: ASSPGTVNEKLF

CDR3 length: 11
V gene: TRBV29-1
J gene: TRBJ2-1
CDR3 protein: SSRSAGGNEQF

CDR3 length: 12
V gene: TRBV9
J gene: TRBJ2-5
CDR3 protein: ASSAAVAQETQY

CDR3 length: 13
V gene: TRBV19
J gene: TRBJ2-1
CDR3 protein: ATRAQGTANNEQF